The T cell receptor (beta chain) under discussion was sequenced for a study of OX40 agonist ivuxolimab in advanced cancers. Turning to the study itself: Head and neck, renal cell, melanoma or hepatocellular carcinoma were the cancers that dose-escalation patients had. Under the entry rules, prior anti-PD-1, anti-PD-L1 or anti-CTLA-4 therapy was allowed, and roughly 39% had some.

The method was immunoSEQ multiplex PCR; TCRdb's version includes in-frame clones alone and lacks a portion of them. The repertoire holds about 100,000 clones, with over 75% as singletons. Remarks on this clone: The antigen is undetermined.

Notes on the study in general: With doses of 0.1 to 3.0 mg/kg, CD4+ and CD8+ blood T cells had undergone clonal expansion by week 6. CD4+ T cells averaged fewer expanded clones than CD8+ T cells.

Germline assignment: CDR1 MNHEY and CDR2 SMNVEV (reference sequence). J was trimmed by 6 bases and V by 5 bases; bases with no gene match: 5. CDR3 length: 14 residues. This specimen consisted of CD4+ or CD8+ T cells sorted from blood, obtained in a trial of the OX40 agonist ivuxolimab. This receptor was identified in an adult with an advanced solid tumor such as melanoma, head and neck, liver or kidney cancer. V is TRBV27 and J is TRBJ2-1, with 9 nucleotides matching TRBD2. CDR3 nucleotides: TGTGCCAGCAGTCCGTTGACTAGCGGCAATGAGCAGTTCTTC. Translated, it gives CASSPLTSGNEQFF.